The 2 T cell receptor beta chains below all came from one sample that was sequenced in a study of identical twins (dated by TCRdb to the mid-2010s). To prepare the library, 5' RACE was applied. Sequencing was performed on an Illumina HiSeq 2000. In TCRdb, the public reads were trimmed at Q25 with fastp and aligned with MiXCR, with productive beta chains retained. Duplicate CDR3 protein sequences are folded into a single record with the most common DNA and genes. Present in this sample are some 1,700,000 distinct CDR3 sequences, about 31% of which were seen just once. About 0.25% of the sample is held by the ten biggest clonotypes. Specimen: cord blood. The receptors derive from a newborn girl in good health.

This clonotype was seen a few times. This rearrangement joins TRBV7-2 to TRBJ2-4, with TRBD1 matching over 7 bases. The CDR3 sequence is 12 residues long. Germline V CDR1 and CDR2: SGHTA, FQGNSA. The V segment lost 2 bases and the J segment 11 bases; nucleotides outside the gene matches: 3. As DNA, the CDR3 is TGTGCCAGCAGCTTAAGGGGGCTTTTTCAGTACTTC. Translating it yields CASSLRGLFQYF.

The chain joins TRBV2 to TRBJ2-7; D remains ambiguous. Germline lookup yields CDR1 SNHLY and CDR2 FYNNEI. Trimming took 4 bases from V and 7 from J, leaving 11 bases between them. CDR3 length equals 12 residues. The CDR3 is CASSGDRREQYF. The DNA of the CDR3 is TGTGCCAGCAGTGGGGATAGGCGTGAGCAGTACTTC.